These 15 T cell receptor beta chains share one sample of origin, sequenced in a study of T cell clonotyping in hematopoietic cell transplantation. Time point indicated: recipient sample about 28 days before transplant, after cytoreduction. Clones were read by immunoSEQ multiplex PCR, and TCRdb kept only the in-frame ones, dropping some. Of about 5,900 clones in the sample, approximately 80% were seen once. The material sequenced was peripheral blood mononuclear cells, taken before stem cell transplant. The source is a woman aged 45-65 years with acute myeloid leukemia. Some clones in this sample may be carry-over from other donors' samples.

V usage is TRBV30 and J usage is TRBJ1-6; D perhaps matches TRBD1 (6 bases). Germline loops: CDR1 GTSNPN, CDR2 SVGIG (reference sequence). V lost 5 bases and J lost 7, with 15 bases in between. This CDR3 is built from 14 residues. The CDR3 loop is CAWRAGASNSPLHF. The CDR3 DNA reads TGTGCCTGGCGGGCGGGGGCGAGCAATTCACCCCTCCACTTT.

This rearrangement joins TRBV7-6 to TRBJ2-7; 8 bases match TRBD2. Germline CDR1 is SGHVS and CDR2 is FNYEAQ. CDR3 length equals 14 residues. The trim removed 5 bases at V and 7 bases at J, leaving 10 bases unmatched. The CDR3 protein is CASSPQAGAREQYF. The CDR3 DNA is TGTGCCAGCAGCCCCCAAGCGGGAGCCCGGGAGCAGTACTTC.

The chain uses TRBV19 and TRBJ1-6, with D possibly TRBD1 on 6 matching bases. Germline loops: CDR1 LNHDA, CDR2 SQIVND (reference sequence). The V end lost 2 bases, the J end lost 9 bases, and 14 bases lay between the germline ends. The CDR3 is 15 amino acids. CDR3 loop: CASSIKGQGTSPLHF. The CDR3 DNA reads as TGTGCCAGTAGTATAAAGGGCCAGGGGACTTCACCCCTCCACTTT. The full variable domain, in which reference TRBV19 and TRBJ1-6 provide the parts outside the CDR3, is DGGITQSPKYLFRKEGQNVTLSCEQNLNHDAMYWYRQDPGQGLRLIYYSQIVNDFQKGDIAEGYSVSREKKESFPLTVTSAQKNPTAFYLCASSIKGQGTSPLHFGNGTRLTVT.

This sequence joins TRBV4-2 and TRBJ1-1, with a weak D call TRBD1 (5 bases). The germline V gene has CDR1 LGHNA and CDR2 YNFKEQ. The CDR3 consists of 14 residues. Trimming stripped 3 bases from V and 4 bases from J, with 12 bases between. In DNA form, the CDR3 reads TGTGCCAGCAGCCAGCCCAGGGTTCGCACTGAAGCTTTCTTT. Translated: CASSQPRVRTEAFF.

The chain employs TRBV7-9 and TRBJ2-1, with D tentatively TRBD1 or TRBD2 (5 bases each). The CDR3 sequence is 13 residues long. Germline V gene sequence: CDR1 SEHNR, CDR2 FQNEAQ (reference sequence). V lost 5 bases, J lost 5 bases, and 10 bases lay in between. The DNA for the CDR3 is TGTGCCAGCAGCCGGGGCGTAAACAATGAGCAGTTCTTC. Its protein is CASSRGVNNEQFF.

This clone was seen once. The CDR3 DNA reads TGTGCCAGCACCAAACAAGAGACCCAGTACTTC. Amino acid sequence: CASTKQETQYF. The chain couples TRBV2 to TRBJ2-5; D is unclear. Germline values: CDR1 SNHLY, CDR2 FYNNEI. The CDR3 sequence is 11 residues long. V lost 7 bases, J lost 2 bases, and 5 bases lay in between.

The V and J genes are TRBV6-6 and TRBJ2-3, with unresolved D. CDR3 length: 14 residues. CDR1 is MNHNY, CDR2 SVGAGI, per germline (reference sequence). V was cut by 5 bases and J by 0 bases, with 9 bases left in between. CDR3 sequence: CASSLRSSTDTQYF. The CDR3 DNA sequence: TGTGCCAGCAGTCTGCGGTCTAGCACAGATACGCAGTATTTT.

About this clone itself: One end of the junction is discordant with germline, which a read error may explain. CDR3 DNA: TGTGCCAGCAGCACCGTTATAGACTCCAACAATGAGCAGTTCTTC. It translates to CASSTVIDSNNEQFF. The chain couples TRBV27 to TRBJ2-1; D is unresolved. The CDR3 spans 15 residues. From germline, CDR1 is MNHEY and CDR2 SMNVEV (reference sequence).

The chain links TRBV30 to TRBJ1-6; D is unclear. From germline, CDR1 is GTSNPN and CDR2 SVGIG (reference sequence). The CDR3 loop spans 13 amino acids. The ends were cut back, 4 bases at V and 7 bases at J, with 11 bases in the middle. In DNA form, the CDR3 reads TGTGCCTGGACCGATTGGGCGAATTCACCCCTCCACTTT. Its protein is CAWTDWANSPLHF.

Here the CDR3 DNA reads TGTGCCAGCAGTGGCCAGCCGAACACTGAAGCTTTCTTT. Its translation: CASSGQPNTEAFF. J is TRBJ1-1 and V is TRBV2; unclear D gene. Germline loops: CDR1 SNHLY, CDR2 FYNNEI. V was cut by 4 bases and J by 1 base, with 7 bases left in between. There are 13 residues in the CDR3.

In its sample, this clone was seen a few times. The gene calls are TRBV14 and TRBJ1-3, with D possibly matching TRBD1 (6 bases). Looked up from germline, CDR1 is SGHDN and CDR2 is FVKESK. Trimming removed 1 base at V and 6 bases at J, with 10 bases between. The CDR3 is 14 residues long. CDR3 residues: CASSQAGTTNTIYF. Here the CDR3 DNA reads TGTGCCAGCAGCCAAGCAGGGACAACAAACACCATATATTTT. Based on the CDR3 plus reference TRBV14 and TRBJ1-3, the full variable domain is EAGVTQFPSHSVIEKGQTVTLRCDPISGHDNLYWYRRVMGKEIKFLLHFVKESKQDESGMPNNRFLAERTGGTYSTLKVQPAELEDSGVYFCASSQAGTTNTIYFGEGSWLTVV.

The table lists this clone with a count of one. V and J are TRBV28 and TRBJ1-5; 7 positions agree with TRBD1. Looked up from germline, CDR1 is MDHEN and CDR2 is SYDVKM. This CDR3 has 11 residues. V lost 6 bases to trimming and J lost 8 bases; unmatched junction nucleotides: 1. The CDR3: CASSGQEPQHF. The CDR3 region has the DNA TGTGCCAGCAGCGGACAGGAGCCCCAGCATTTT.

The chain links TRBV4-1 to TRBJ1-2; TRBD1 aligns across 11 bases. CDR3 length: 15 residues. V was pared by 4 bases and J by 4 bases, with 5 bases of the junction left unmatched. CDR1 is MGHRA, CDR2 YSYEKL, per germline. For the CDR3, the DNA is TGCGCCAGCAGCCCAGGACAGGGGGCGATCTATGGCTACACCTTC. This codes for CASSPGQGAIYGYTF.

This chain uses TRBV5-1 with TRBJ1-4; D possibly corresponds to TRBD1 (6 bases). Germline assignment: CDR1 SGHRS and CDR2 YFSETQ. V lost 3 bases, J lost 8 bases, and 17 bases lay in between. The CDR3 totals 15 residues. CDR3 DNA sequence: TGCGCCAGCAGCTCCGAGGGGGTGATAGAGGAAAAACTGTTTTTT. Translation: CASSSEGVIEEKLFF.

The chain uses TRBV5-6 and TRBJ1-1, with D unresolved. This CDR3 spans 11 amino acids. The germline V gene has CDR1 SGHDT and CDR2 YYEEEE. Trimming pared 2 bases from V and 7 bases from J, leaving 6 bases between. In nucleotides, the CDR3 is TGTGCCAGCAGCTTCCACTATGAAGCTTTCTTT. It encodes CASSFHYEAFF. Based on the CDR3 plus reference TRBV5-6 and TRBJ1-1, the full variable domain is DAGVTQSPTHLIKTRGQQVTLRCSPKSGHDTVSWYQQALGQGPQFIFQYYEEEERQRGNFPDRFSGHQFPNYSSELNVNALLLGDSALYLCASSFHYEAFFGQGTRLTVV.